The 19 T cell receptor beta chains in this list originate from one sample, sequenced in a study of blood T cell repertoires in COVID-19. Repertoires were generated with immunoSEQ multiplex PCR, while TCRdb's copy carries only in-frame clones and drops some. The repertoire includes roughly 76,000 clones, 85% to 90% of them detected once, and about 15% sits in the top ten. Sequenced material: peripheral blood. These receptors were obtained from a man between 65 and 85 years old with active or convalescent COVID-19.

The rearrangement uses TRBV28 and TRBJ1-2, with TRBD1 identical over 9 bases. The CDR3 has 15 amino acids. The V and J ends lost 4 bases and 2 bases, in that order; junction bases with no gene match: 5. CDR1 and CDR2 (germline): MDHEN, SYDVKM. CDR3 DNA: TGTGCCAGCAGTTCCGCGGGGACAGGGAACTATGGCTACACCTTC. It encodes CASSSAGTGNYGYTF.

The V and J genes are TRBV7-9 and TRBJ1-2, with TRBD1 matching 7 bases. The V gene end was trimmed by 5 bases and the J gene end by 5 bases; junction bases not matched to a gene: 11. The CDR3 runs 15 residues. CDR1 SEHNR and CDR2 FQNEAQ come from the germline V gene (reference sequence). The CDR3 loop reads CASSLEVAGGYGYTF. CDR3 sequence (DNA): TGTGCCAGCAGCCTCGAGGTGGCAGGGGGATATGGCTACACCTTC.

The gene calls are TRBV4-1 and TRBJ1-4, with D possibly matching TRBD1 (6 bases). Trimming left V 2 bases short and J 1 base short, with 14 bases between. CDR1 MGHRA and CDR2 YSYEKL come from the germline V gene. CDR3 size: 17 residues. CDR3 DNA: TGCGCCAGCAGCCAAAGGGGGGGTTCGGGAACTAATGAAAAACTGTTTTTT. Translating it yields CASSQRGGSGTNEKLFF.

The chain couples TRBV5-1 to TRBJ2-5; tentative D call: TRBD2 (6 bases). The CDR3 has 15 residues. CDR1 SGHRS and CDR2 YFSETQ come from the germline V gene. Trimming removed 3 bases at V and 0 bases at J, with 12 bases between. CDR3 bases: TGCGCCAGCAGCTCCAGTGCGGGATACCAAGAGACCCAGTACTTC. It encodes CASSSSAGYQETQYF.

The chain has TRBV18 and TRBJ2-7; 14 nucleotides align to TRBD2. Germline V gene lookup returns CDR1 KGHSH and CDR2 LQKENI. The CDR3 length is 16 residues. Losses at the gene ends were 3 bases for V and 1 base for J; bases not matched to a gene: 2. The CDR3 coding sequence is TGTGCCAGCTCACCGGGACTAGCGGGAGTATCCTACGAGCAGTACTTC. Residues: CASSPGLAGVSYEQYF.

V usage is TRBV6-6 and J usage is TRBJ1-5; TRBD1 agrees at 9 bases. J lost 9 bases, V lost 4 bases, and 7 bases had no gene match. Germline V gene sequence: CDR1 MNHNY, CDR2 SVGAGI (reference sequence). The CDR3 is 14 residues long. CDR3 DNA sequence: TGTGCCAGCAGTTCCACGGACAGGGGAGGGCCCCAGCATTTT. Translated, it gives CASSSTDRGGPQHF.

The V gene is TRBV6-6, the J gene TRBJ1-5, with D uncertain. CDR1 and CDR2 from the germline V gene are MNHNY and SVGAGI (reference sequence). Between the trimmed V and J ends, which lost 10 bases and 1 base, there was a span of 20 bases. The CDR3 spans 16 residues. The CDR3 is CAISSFGLLSNQPQHF. The CDR3 nucleotides read TGTGCCATCTCTAGTTTCGGATTATTAAGCAATCAGCCCCAGCATTTT.

The rearrangement joins TRBV19 to TRBJ1-2; 9 bases agree with TRBD1. The CDR3 extends over 15 amino acids. Trimming at V came to 7 bases and at J to 3 bases, leaving 9 bases not matched to a gene. CDR1 and CDR2 (germline): LNHDA, SQIVND (reference sequence). The CDR3 DNA is TGTGCCAGTACTGCCCCCCGGGACAGGGACTATGGCTACACCTTC. It specifies CASTAPRDRDYGYTF.

DNA for the CDR3: TGTGCCAGCAGCCCCCGGGACAGTGGGACCCAGTACTTC. Translating gives CASSPRDSGTQYF. The chain has TRBV11-2 and TRBJ2-5; 7 nucleotides match TRBD1. The germline CDR1 and CDR2 sequences are SGHAT and FQNNGV. J gave up 7 bases and V 5 bases, and 7 bases lay outside the gene matches. The CDR3 runs 13 residues.

The rearrangement joins TRBV10-3 to TRBJ1-2, with 7 positions matching TRBD1. The J segment lost 8 bases and the V segment lost 7 bases, leaving 13 bases of the junction unmatched. In germline, CDR1 is ENHRY, CDR2 SYGVKD. This CDR3 has 14 amino acids. The CDR3 nucleotides read TGTGCCATCAACGTCGCAGGGGGTAAAGAGGGCTACACCTTC. Its protein product is CAINVAGGKEGYTF.

This clone was counted a single time. The chain combines TRBV19 with TRBJ1-1; 11 nucleotides match TRBD1. The CDR3 has 14 amino acids. The germline CDR1 and CDR2 sequences are LNHDA and SQIVND (reference sequence). V shed 7 bases and J 5 bases; nucleotides not matched to a gene: 6. DNA for the CDR3: TGTGCCAGTACCCGGACAGGGGGCAGGACTGAAGCTTTCTTT. As protein: CASTRTGGRTEAFF.

The chain joins TRBV29-1 to TRBJ1-4; 7 nucleotides align to TRBD1. The CDR3 totals 14 residues. Germline V gene data show CDR1 as SQVTM and CDR2 as ANQGSEA. Trimming took 6 bases from V and 0 from J; bases not matched to a gene: 4. The CDR3 protein is CSVHRGSTNEKLFF. The DNA of the CDR3 is TGCAGCGTCCACAGGGGATCAACTAATGAAAAACTGTTTTTT.

The chain uses TRBV18 and TRBJ2-3; D possibly corresponds to TRBD2 (6 bases). Trimming stripped 6 bases from V and 4 bases from J, with 8 bases between. The CDR3 totals 12 residues. CDR1 and CDR2 (germline): KGHSH, LQKENI. CDR3 in DNA: TGTGCCAGCTCTACGGGAGCAGATACGCAGTATTTT. Its translation is CASSTGADTQYF.

The chain is built from TRBV7-2 and TRBJ1-4; the D gene is possibly TRBD1 (5 bases). From germline, CDR1 is SGHTA and CDR2 FQGNSA. V gave up 7 bases and J gave up 4 bases, with 13 bases separating them. The CDR3 consists of 14 residues. The CDR3 region has the DNA TGTGCCAGCACCAAGGGGCGAAGTAATGAAAAACTGTTTTTT. It encodes CASTKGRSNEKLFF.

The chain links TRBV28 to TRBJ2-6; no clear D. Per germline, CDR1 MDHEN and CDR2 SYDVKM. The CDR3 has 14 amino acids. The V gene lost 6 bases and the J gene lost 0 bases, with 6 bases spanning the gap. The CDR3 here is CASSSSSGANVLTF. The CDR3 nucleotides read TGTGCCAGCAGCTCGAGCTCTGGGGCCAACGTCCTGACTTTC.

This clone was seen more than once but under ten times. This chain uses TRBV13 with TRBJ2-7, with D hard to call. V shed 0 bases and J shed 5 bases, with 11 bases lying between them. The germline V gene encodes CDR1 PRHDT and CDR2 FYEKMQ (reference sequence). The CDR3 consists of 14 residues. CDR3 coding DNA: TGTGCCAGCAGCTTAGGCCGGGTCGGAGACGAGCAGTACTTC. Translated: CASSLGRVGDEQYF.

J is TRBJ2-1 and V is TRBV9; 16 nucleotides agree with TRBD2. J was trimmed by 3 bases and V by 4 bases; bases with no gene match: 7. This CDR3 spans 18 amino acids. The germline CDR1 and CDR2 sequences are SGDLS and YYNGEE. The CDR3 sequence: CASSLGLAGGPVYNEQFF. CDR3 sequence (DNA): TGTGCCAGCAGCCTGGGACTAGCGGGAGGGCCGGTCTACAATGAGCAGTTCTTC.

The V gene is TRBV3-1 (or the pseudogene TRBV3-2), the J gene TRBJ1-1; D is undetermined. Germline CDR1 and CDR2: LGHDT and YNNKEL (reference sequence). The CDR3 runs 14 residues. Trimming removed 4 bases at V and 5 bases at J, with 14 bases between. CDR3 DNA: TGTGCCAGCAGCCCCCGAGGCCGGGTGACTGAAGCTTTCTTT. Its protein product is CASSPRGRVTEAFF.

V is TRBV28 and J is TRBJ1-2; 7 bases map to TRBD1. The germline V gene encodes CDR1 MDHEN and CDR2 SYDVKM. The CDR3 covers 12 residues. The V gene end was trimmed by 7 bases and the J gene end by 4 bases; junction bases not matched to a gene: 3. The CDR3 bases are TGTGCCAGCACCGGGACAGCCTATGGCTACACCTTC. Amino acids: CASTGTAYGYTF.